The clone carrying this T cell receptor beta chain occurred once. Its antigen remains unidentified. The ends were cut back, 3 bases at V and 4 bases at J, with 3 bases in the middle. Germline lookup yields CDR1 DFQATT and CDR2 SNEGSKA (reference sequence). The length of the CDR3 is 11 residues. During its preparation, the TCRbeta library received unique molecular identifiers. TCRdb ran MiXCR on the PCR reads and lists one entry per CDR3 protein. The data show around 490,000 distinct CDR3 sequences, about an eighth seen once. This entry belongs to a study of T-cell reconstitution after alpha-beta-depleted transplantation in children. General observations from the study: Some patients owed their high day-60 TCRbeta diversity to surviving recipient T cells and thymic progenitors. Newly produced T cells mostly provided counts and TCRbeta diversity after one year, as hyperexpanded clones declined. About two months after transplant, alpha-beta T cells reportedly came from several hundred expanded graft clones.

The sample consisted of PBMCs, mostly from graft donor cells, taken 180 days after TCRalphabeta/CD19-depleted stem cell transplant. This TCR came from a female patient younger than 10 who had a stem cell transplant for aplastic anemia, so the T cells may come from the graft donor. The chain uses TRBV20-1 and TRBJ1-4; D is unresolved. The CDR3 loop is CSASDNEKLFF. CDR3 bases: TGCAGTGCTAGTGATAATGAAAAACTGTTTTTT.